This T cell receptor (beta chain) was sequenced in a study of PD-1 blockade in mismatch repair-deficient tumors. This table comes from immunoSEQ multiplex PCR, and its TCRdb copy is limited to in-frame clones, with some not included. There are about 120,000 clones in the sample; 85% to 90% occur only once, and about an eighth lies in the top ten. This specimen consisted of peripheral blood, obtained approximately 69 weeks after starting pembrolizumab. This receptor was obtained from an adult with mismatch repair-deficient cancer.

CDR3 coding DNA: TGTGCCTGGAGAAACAGGTATTCATCTGGGGCCAACGTCCTGACTTTC. Encoded protein: CAWRNRYSSGANVLTF. The V gene is TRBV30, the J gene TRBJ2-6, with D perhaps TRBD1 (5 bases). This CDR3 contains 16 residues. Germline CDR1 is GTSNPN and CDR2 is SVGIG (reference sequence). Trimming stripped 3 bases from V and 1 base from J, with 13 bases between.